These 4 T cell receptor beta chains came from one sample sequenced in a study of CXCR3-negative and CXCR3-positive naive CD8 T cells. Overall study findings and caveats: When CXCR3-positive naive cells were set against CXCR3-negative naive cells, the former had more hydrophobic TRB CDR3s.

These receptors' antigens are unknown. TRB cDNA was prepared as libraries by UMI-labeled 5' RACE. TCRdb reprocessed the 5' RACE reads, with one entry per CDR3 protein and no DNA. The table lists roughly 4,700 distinct CDR3 sequences, with roughly 2.5% in the top ten. The sequenced material came from naive CXCR3+ CD8+ T cells from blood. Subset given: CD45RO-CCR7+CD27+CD95- naive CD8+ T cells expressing CXCR3 (TNR3+). Every receptor here comes from a human donor in good health. Some clones in this sample may be carry-over from other donors' samples.

This clonotype registers medium-sized by frequency. The V gene is TRBV4-2, the J gene TRBJ2-1; the D call of TRBD2 rests on TCRdb alone, since no DNA is present to check it. Germline assignment: CDR1 LGHNA and CDR2 YNFKEQ. This CDR3 is 20 amino acids long. CDR3: CASSQELAGRLGSSYNEQFF.

Its frequency marks this clonotype as medium-sized. The CDR3 protein is CASSFGLGTDTQYF. The chain carries TRBV5-6 and TRBJ2-3. Germline assignment: CDR1 SGHDT and CDR2 YYEEEE. CDR3 size: 14 residues.

V is TRBV20-1 and J is TRBJ2-7; TCRdb outputs TRBD2, but without DNA this stays unchecked. The germline V gene encodes CDR1 DFQATT and CDR2 SNEGSKA (reference sequence). This CDR3 has 17 amino acids. The CDR3 is CSARDFRGLAASYEQYF.

Frequency places this clonotype as medium-sized. The chain combines TRBV29-1 with TRBJ2-7. In germline, CDR1 is SQVTM, CDR2 ANQGSEA. The length of the CDR3 is 12 residues. The CDR3 sequence: CSVAYGSYEQYF.